These T cell receptor beta chains were read from a single sample in a study of cytomegalovirus exposure and HLA in healthy donors. Repertoires were generated with immunoSEQ multiplex PCR, while TCRdb's copy carries only in-frame clones and drops some. The table lists about 120,000 clones, about 88% of them singletons. Sequencing used PBMCs. The receptors here all came from a man aged 18 to 29 in good health and CMV-seropositive. CDR3s include the opening cysteine and the closing phenylalanine or tryptophan. A D gene is named only where the DNA matches it firmly. Clone sizes are given selectively: once, few, many, or a class where the clone is expanded.

>17|NA|TRBV27|once|TRBJ2-6
TGTGCCAGCAGTTTAGGAGTCCTACGCTCTGGGGCCAACGTCCTGACTTTC
CASSLGVLRSGANVLTF
>13|NA|TRBV10-3|NA|TRBJ2-5
TGTGCCATCAGTGAAGGGAGCCGGGAGACCCAGTACTTC
CAISEGSRETQYF
>15|NA|TRBV10-3|NA|TRBJ1-2
TGTGCCATCACTGATAACACAGGGCTTGACTATGGCTACACCTTC
CAITDNTGLDYGYTF
>15|NA|TRBV7-5|NA|TRBJ2-4
TGTGCCAGAAGCTTAGAATATTTAGCCAAAAACATTCAGTACTTC
CARSLEYLAKNIQYF
>15|TRBD1|TRBV15|NA|TRBJ2-1
TGTGCCACCAGCACACTCCGGGACAGCTTGAATGAGCAGTTCTTC
CATSTLRDSLNEQFF
>15|NA|TRBV9|NA|TRBJ1-5
TGTGCCAGCAGCGTAGGCGGGACCGAGAATCGGCCCCAGCATTTT
CASSVGGTENRPQHF
>16|NA|TRBV19|NA|TRBJ1-2
TGTGCCAGTAGTATGGCCGGGGGAACATATACTTATGGCTACACCTTC
CASSMAGGTYTYGYTF
>15|NA|TRBV19|NA|TRBJ2-1
TGTGCCAGTAGTATATTCTTCCGATCAGACAATGAGCAGTTCTTC
CASSIFFRSDNEQFF
>15|NA|TRBV14|NA|TRBJ2-7
TGTGCCAGCAGTCATCTCGTTAACTTCCCCGGCGAGCAGTACTTC
CASSHLVNFPGEQYF
>16|TRBD1|TRBV7-9|NA|TRBJ1-5
TGTGCCAGCAGCTCGCAAACAGGGGTTGCCAATCAGCCCCAGCATTTT
CASSSQTGVANQPQHF
>17|TRBD1|TRBV2|NA|TRBJ2-2
TGTGCCAGCAGCCCCCTTGTCCCACAGGGGATGAACGGGGAGCTGTTTTTT
CASSPLVPQGMNGELFF
>14|TRBD1|TRBV28|NA|TRBJ1-6
TGTGCCAGCAATCAGGGACAGGCAAATTCACCCCTCCACTTT
CASNQGQANSPLHF
>15|NA|TRBV6-5|NA|TRBJ1-6
TGTGCCAGCAGGATAGACAGATTGTATAATTCACCCCTCCACTTT
CASRIDRLYNSPLHF
>16|NA|TRBV4-1|NA|TRBJ2-2
TGCGCCAGCAGCCACGCTTCCGGGACAAAGAGCGGGGAGCTGTTTTTT
CASSHASGTKSGELFF
>13|TRBD1|TRBV2|once|TRBJ2-7
TGTGCCAGCAGGCGGACAGGGGGCTACGAGCAGTACTTC
CASRRTGGYEQYF
>17|TRBD2|TRBV12-5|NA|TRBJ2-1
TGTGCTAGTGGTTGGGGCCTAGCGGGGGTTACCTACAATGAGCAGTTCTTC
CASGWGLAGVTYNEQFF
>14|NA|TRBV19|NA|TRBJ1-6
TGTGCCAGTAGTATTCAAAGCGGGGATTCACCCCTCCACTTT
CASSIQSGDSPLHF
>17|TRBD1|TRBV15|NA|TRBJ1-2
TGTGCCACCAGCAGAACCAGGGGGGCTTTCAGTAACTATGGCTACACCTTC
CATSRTRGAFSNYGYTF
>12|TRBD1|TRBV19|NA|TRBJ1-2
TGTGCCAGTAAGGGGACAGTCTATGGCTACACCTTC
CASKGTVYGYTF
>14|TRBD1|TRBV19|NA|TRBJ2-7
TGTGCCAGTAGCCCCGGGACAGGGAGCTACGAGCAGTACTTC
CASSPGTGSYEQYF
>16|NA|TRBV5-1|NA|TRBJ2-6
TGCGCCAGCAGCTTGGACAGGACCTCTGGGGCCAACGTCCTGACTTTC
CASSLDRTSGANVLTF
>10|NA|TRBV20-1|once|TRBJ1-2
TGCAGTGCAGGAGGTAATGACTACACCTTC
CSAGGNDYTF
>17|TRBD1|TRBV5-5|NA|TRBJ1-6
TGTGCCAGCAGCGGGGGACAGCTGAGCTCCTATAATTCACCCCTCCACTTT
CASSGGQLSSYNSPLHF
>13|NA|TRBV6-1|NA|TRBJ1-2
TGTGCCAGCAGTGACTTGGGGGCGCGGGGCTACACCTTC
CASSDLGARGYTF
>14|NA|TRBV6-4|NA|TRBJ2-7
TGTGCCAGCAGTCCGCGGGCAGACGCCTACGAGCAGTACTTC
CASSPRADAYEQYF
>16|NA|TRBV4-1|NA|TRBJ2-5
TGCGCCAGCAGCTCTACCAGGGGGGCAGCGAGAGAGACCCAGTACTTC
CASSSTRGAARETQYF
>16|TRBD1|TRBV5-1|NA|TRBJ1-4
TGCGCCAGCAGCTTGGGACAGGGGGCGGATCGTGAAAAACTGTTTTTT
CASSLGQGADREKLFF
>13|NA|TRBV29-1|NA|TRBJ2-3
TGCAGCGTTCGAGGACTACGCACAGATACGCAGTATTTT
CSVRGLRTDTQYF
>13|NA|TRBV19|NA|TRBJ2-1
TGTGCCAGTAGTATGATCTCGGGGGGCTTATGGTTCTTC
CASSMISGGLWFF
>13|NA|TRBV5-1|NA|TRBJ1-2
TGCGCCAGCACGGGGGATGGGAACTATGGCTACACCTTC
CASTGDGNYGYTF
>17|TRBD2|TRBV10-3|few|TRBJ2-2
TGTGCCATCAGTCTGACTAGCGGGGGAGTAAACACCGGGGAGCTGTTTTTT
CAISLTSGGVNTGELFF
>13|TRBD2|TRBV6-5|NA|TRBJ2-1
TGTGCCAGCAGTGCTAGCGGGTACAATGAGCAGTTCTTC
CASSASGYNEQFF
>15|TRBD1|TRBV18|NA|TRBJ2-7
TGTGCCAGCTCATCAGCCGGGACAGGGCTGGGCGAGCAGTACTTC
CASSSAGTGLGEQYF
>15|TRBD1|TRBV9|NA|TRBJ2-1
TGTGCCAGCAGGGGGGACAGGGGTTCCTACAATGAGCAGTTCTTC
CASRGDRGSYNEQFF
>16|TRBD1|TRBV19|NA|TRBJ1-1
TGTGCCAGTAGCCCGGAAACCCGACAGGGGGGAGTGGGAGCTTTCTTT
CASSPETRQGGVGAFF
>14|TRBD1|TRBV9|NA|TRBJ2-7
TGTGCCAGCAGCGCCCGGGACAGGGCCTACGAGCAGTACTTC
CASSARDRAYEQYF
>13|NA|TRBV11-3|NA|TRBJ1-1
TGTGCCAGCAGCCGAAATGAGGGGGTTGAAGCTTTCTTT
CASSRNEGVEAFF
>15|TRBD1|TRBV5-1|NA|TRBJ1-2
TGCGCCAGCAGCTTTTCAGGGGGTTTTAACTATGGCTACACCTTC
CASSFSGGFNYGYTF
>14|TRBD1|TRBV5-1|NA|TRBJ1-2
TGCGCCAGCAGCTTGGGACAGGGCAGCTATGGCTACACCTTC
CASSLGQGSYGYTF
>16|TRBD1|TRBV27|NA|TRBJ1-1
TGTGCCAGCAGTTTGACAGGGGATCCCAAGAACACTGAAGCTTTCTTT
CASSLTGDPKNTEAFF
>19|NA|TRBV18|NA|TRBJ1-1
TGTGCCAGCTCACCACGATCTGGGGGACACCTCCTAGGCGGCACTGAAGCTTTCTTT
CASSPRSGGHLLGGTEAFF
>15|TRBD1|TRBV10-3|NA|TRBJ2-1
TGTGCCATCAGTGAGTCGAGGGGGCGCCACAATGAGCAGTTCTTC
CAISESRGRHNEQFF
>14|NA|TRBV6-6|few|TRBJ1-2
TGTGCCAGCAGCTACACAACCCGACTTCGTGGCTACACCTTC
CASSYTTRLRGYTF
>13|NA|TRBV6-4|few|TRBJ1-1
TGTGCCAGCAGTGACACAGAGAACACTGAAGCTTTCTTT
CASSDTENTEAFF
>12|NA|TRBV5-4|once|TRBJ1-1
TGTGCCAGCAGTTCCGGAGGGGCTGAAGCTTTCTTT
CASSSGGAEAFF
>15|NA|TRBV6-5|NA|TRBJ1-1
TGTGCCAGCAGTCGTCGTAGCCGAATGAACACTGAAGCTTTCTTT
CASSRRSRMNTEAFF
>15|TRBD1|TRBV7-9|NA|TRBJ2-7
TGTGCCAGCAGCTTCCGTAAACAGGGGTCTTTCCAGCAGTACTTC
CASSFRKQGSFQQYF
>17|TRBD1|TRBV27|NA|TRBJ2-1
TGTGCCAGCAGCTCCGACAGGGGTATTAGGGGATACAATGAGCAGTTCTTC
CASSSDRGIRGYNEQFF